The 28 T cell receptor beta chains below come from one sample, sequenced in a study of cytotoxic CD8 clonotypes in ibrutinib-treated CLL. Libraries were prepared by immunoSEQ multiplex PCR; TCRdb keeps only in-frame clonotypes and omits some of them. The sample has more than 85,000 clones, approximately 80% seen once. This material consisted of PBMCs, taken after 12 months of ibrutinib treatment. These receptors originate from a human donor with chronic lymphocytic leukemia.

CDR3 region: CASSGTSNTEAFF. The CDR3 nucleotides read TGCGCCAGCTCAGGGACATCCAACACTGAAGCTTTCTTT. The rearrangement uses TRBV10-2 and TRBJ1-1; TRBD1 might be the D (6 bases). Per the germline V gene, CDR1 is WSHSY and CDR2 is SAAADI. The CDR3 contains 13 residues. The V end was cut by 8 bases, the J end by 2 bases, with 12 bases between.

This chain connects TRBV11-3 to TRBJ2-3, with unresolved D. This CDR3 region has 14 residues. Trimming pared 3 bases from V and 2 bases from J, leaving 9 bases between. The germline CDR1 and CDR2 sequences are SGHNT and YENEEA. The CDR3 region is CASSLHSNTDTQYF. The CDR3 DNA is TGTGCCAGCAGCTTGCATTCGAACACAGATACGCAGTATTTT.

The chain uses TRBV19 and TRBJ1-4, with D possibly being TRBD1 (6 bases). This CDR3 spans 14 amino acids. From germline, CDR1 is LNHDA and CDR2 SQIVND (reference sequence). Trimming removed 5 bases from V and 4 bases from J, with 11 bases in between. CDR3 DNA sequence: TGTGCCAGTAGTCCGGGGGGCGTTAATGAAAAACTGTTTTTT. Protein sequence: CASSPGGVNEKLFF. Looking up the rest from reference TRBV19 and TRBJ1-4 gives the full variable domain: DGGITQSPKYLFRKEGQNVTLSCEQNLNHDAMYWYRQDPGQGLRLIYYSQIVNDFQKGDIAEGYSVSREKKESFPLTVTSAQKNPTAFYLCASSPGGVNEKLFFGSGTQLSVL.

The V call is TRBV5-1, the J call TRBJ2-3; D may be TRBD2 (6 bases). In germline, CDR1 is SGHRS, CDR2 YFSETQ. Trimming removed 4 bases from V and 0 bases from J, with 15 bases in between. This CDR3 contains 16 residues. Here the CDR3 DNA reads TGCGCCAGCAGCATTACTAGCCCCCGGAGCACAGATACGCAGTATTTT. This translates into CASSITSPRSTDTQYF.

This clone turned up a few times. The rearrangement uses TRBV11-3 and TRBJ2-2, with a possible D match to TRBD1 (6 bases). CDR1 is SGHNT and CDR2 is YENEEA in the germline V gene. The CDR3 is made up of 15 amino acids. Trimming shortened V by 0 bases and J by 6 bases, and 11 bases separated the two germline ends. The CDR3 DNA reads TGTGCCAGCAGCTTAGAGGCCAGGGGATCCGGGGAGCTGTTTTTT. This encodes CASSLEARGSGELFF.

The chain joins TRBV7-2 to TRBJ2-5; 10 positions match TRBD2. Germline V gene sequence: CDR1 SGHTA, CDR2 FQGNSA. Losses at the gene ends were 3 bases for V and 0 bases for J; bases not matched to a gene: 1. The CDR3 is made up of 15 amino acids. The CDR3 DNA follows: TGTGCCAGCAGCTTGGGACTAGCGAACCAAGAGACCCAGTACTTC. As protein: CASSLGLANQETQYF.

The chain couples TRBV5-1 to TRBJ1-2, with a tentative D call TRBD1 (6 bases). Germline V gives CDR1 SGHRS, CDR2 YFSETQ. The CDR3 extends over 14 amino acids. The V gene lost 1 base and the J gene lost 4 bases, with 11 bases spanning the gap. The CDR3 nucleotides read TGCGCCAGCAGCTTGCAGGGGCAGGGCTATGGCTACACCTTC. It translates to CASSLQGQGYGYTF.

The chain recombines TRBV19 with TRBJ1-5; TRBD1 agrees at 12 bases. The CDR3 totals 16 residues. Germline V lookup: CDR1 LNHDA, CDR2 SQIVND (reference sequence). V shed 1 base and J 5 bases; nucleotides not matched to a gene: 3. DNA for the CDR3: TGTGCCAGTAGTATAGCCGGGACAGGGGGCGATCAGCCCCAGCATTTT. Its translation is CASSIAGTGGDQPQHF.

V gene TRBV5-1 combines with J gene TRBJ1-6, with TRBD1 identical over 7 bases. Germline trimming cut 4 bases from V and 8 bases from J; bases unmatched to any gene: 9. The germline gives CDR1 SGHRS, CDR2 YFSETQ. The CDR3 spans 15 residues. CDR3: CASSAGQTPDSPLHF. The CDR3 DNA reads as TGCGCCAGCAGCGCGGGACAGACCCCCGATTCACCCCTCCACTTT.

In its sample, this clone was seen a few times. The chain has TRBV4-1 and TRBJ1-5; the D is unclear. CDR1 is MGHRA and CDR2 is YSYEKL in the germline V gene. This CDR3 is built from 15 residues. V lost 1 base, J lost 4 bases, and 11 bases lay in between. The chain's CDR3 is CASSQGDKANQPQHF. CDR3 bases: TGCGCCAGCAGCCAAGGTGACAAGGCTAATCAGCCCCAGCATTTT.

The chain has TRBV9 and TRBJ2-7; D is undetermined. The germline V gene has CDR1 SGDLS and CDR2 YYNGEE. Trimming left V 0 bases short and J 0 bases short, with 7 bases between. The CDR3 is 14 amino acids. The CDR3 DNA follows: TGTGCCAGCAGCGTAGGCTCCAGCTCCTACGAGCAGTACTTC. Its protein is CASSVGSSSYEQYF.

The chain joins TRBV10-3 to TRBJ2-7; D is unclear. The V gene's germline CDR1 is ENHRY and CDR2 SYGVKD. The CDR3 totals 13 residues. V was trimmed by 7 bases and J by 5 bases, leaving 15 bases between them. CDR3 sequence reads: CAIKGASTNEQYF. DNA for the CDR3: TGTGCCATCAAGGGCGCAAGCACCAACGAGCAGTACTTC.

The chain combines TRBV19 with TRBJ2-4; a weak D match, TRBD1 (5 bases). This CDR3 comprises 13 residues. From germline, CDR1 is LNHDA and CDR2 SQIVND (reference sequence). Between the trimmed V and J ends, which lost 4 bases and 8 bases, there was a span of 12 bases. This CDR3 reads CASSTGSWDIQYF. DNA for the CDR3: TGTGCCAGTAGTACAGGGTCCTGGGACATTCAGTACTTC.

The genes are TRBV10-1 and TRBJ1-1; 7 nucleotides agree with TRBD1. V shed 6 bases, J shed 2 bases, and the junction held 6 bases outside the gene matches. This CDR3 is 14 amino acids long. CDR1 and CDR2 from the germline V gene are WNHNN and SYGVQD (reference sequence). The CDR3 is CASRADRENTEAFF. CDR3 nucleotide sequence: TGCGCCAGCAGAGCTGACAGGGAAAACACTGAAGCTTTCTTT.

The chain recombines TRBV7-3 with TRBJ1-6; no firm D call. The CDR3 covers 13 residues. V was pared by 5 bases and J by 7 bases, with 9 bases between. Germline CDR1 SGHTA, CDR2 FQGTGA. CDR3 loop: CASSVDMNSPLHF. The CDR3 bases are TGTGCCAGCAGCGTTGATATGAATTCACCCCTCCACTTT.

The gene calls are TRBV7-2 and TRBJ2-1, with D possibly TRBD2 on 7 matching bases. V was trimmed by 5 bases and J by 5 bases, leaving 19 bases between them. Germline V gene data show CDR1 as SGHTA and CDR2 as FQGNSA. The CDR3 loop spans 16 amino acids. CDR3 coding DNA: TGTGCCAGCAGCCGCCAACCGGCGGGGGCCGACAATGAGCAGTTCTTC. Translation: CASSRQPAGADNEQFF.

The table lists this clone with a count of one. The chain combines TRBV6-6 with TRBJ2-2; 9 bases align to TRBD1. The CDR3 has 14 residues. V was pared by 8 bases and J by 6 bases, with 7 bases of the junction left unmatched. Germline V gene sequence: CDR1 MNHNY, CDR2 SVGAGI (reference sequence). CDR3 amino acids: CASAKQGASGELFF. DNA for the CDR3: TGTGCCAGCGCGAAACAGGGGGCGTCCGGGGAGCTGTTTTTT.

This clone is a singleton in its sample. The chain links TRBV4-2 to TRBJ1-4; no clear D. Germline V gene sequence: CDR1 LGHNA, CDR2 YNFKEQ. V was pared by 0 bases and J by 0 bases, with 11 bases between. CDR3 length: 17 amino acids. The CDR3: CASSQDAGTATNEKLFF. The CDR3 DNA sequence: TGTGCCAGCAGCCAAGATGCGGGAACAGCAACTAATGAAAAACTGTTTTTT.

This sequence joins TRBV30 and TRBJ2-7; possible D gene TRBD1, 5 bases. V gave up 5 bases and J gave up 3 bases, with 14 bases separating them. The CDR3 has 13 amino acids. Germline V CDR1 and CDR2: GTSNPN, SVGIG (reference sequence). In DNA, the CDR3 is TGTGCCTGGCAGGGTGCAGATAACTACGAGCAGTACTTC. It encodes CAWQGADNYEQYF.

V is TRBV11-3 and J is TRBJ2-2; a weak D match, TRBD1 (6 bases). V was clipped by 1 base and J by 3 bases, with 15 bases between them. This CDR3 region has 17 residues. Germline CDR1 SGHNT, CDR2 YENEEA. The CDR3 bases are TGTGCCAGCAGCTTAGCTTTACAGGGTGGTGACACCGGGGAGCTGTTTTTT. Translation: CASSLALQGGDTGELFF.

V gene TRBV6-6 combines with J gene TRBJ2-2; the D gene is possibly TRBD2 (7 bases). In germline, CDR1 is MNHNY, CDR2 SVGAGI (reference sequence). This CDR3 spans 15 amino acids. The V gene lost 11 bases and the J gene lost 5 bases, with 21 bases spanning the gap. CDR3 amino acids: CAHREGRSGTGELFF. Here the CDR3 DNA reads TGTGCCCACAGGGAGGGGAGGTCGGGTACCGGGGAGCTGTTTTTT.

This chain uses TRBV2 with TRBJ1-1; no clear D. The V and J ends lost 8 bases and 2 bases respectively, with 12 bases between them. The CDR3 consists of 13 residues. Per the germline V gene, CDR1 is SNHLY and CDR2 is FYNNEI. In DNA form, the CDR3 reads TGTGCCAGCGGGAAGCAGCCCAACACTGAAGCTTTCTTT. This translates into CASGKQPNTEAFF.

This chain uses TRBV5-1 with TRBJ2-5; tentative D call: TRBD2 (7 bases). CDR1 and CDR2 from the germline V gene are SGHRS and YFSETQ. V was clipped by 0 bases and J by 5 bases, with 14 bases between them. The CDR3 spans 15 residues. The CDR3, as DNA: TGCGCCAGCAGCTTGGCGGGGGGCTCTGGGGAGACCCAGTACTTC. As protein: CASSLAGGSGETQYF.

This clone was detected only once. The rearrangement joins TRBV6-6 to TRBJ1-5, with D perhaps TRBD1 (5 bases). The CDR3 loop spans 14 amino acids. Trimming stripped 5 bases from V and 2 bases from J, with 10 bases between. CDR1 is MNHNY, CDR2 SVGAGI, per germline (reference sequence). CDR3 in amino acids: CASSTGGGNQPQHF. In DNA form, the CDR3 reads TGTGCCAGCAGTACCGGGGGAGGCAATCAGCCCCAGCATTTT.

The DNA for the CDR3 is TGTGCTAGTGGTGCGGACAGCCGGAACACCGGGGAGCTGTTTTTT. Its translation: CASGADSRNTGELFF. The rearrangement joins TRBV12-5 to TRBJ2-2, with D perhaps matching TRBD1 (6 bases). The CDR3 is 15 amino acids. The germline V and J ends were trimmed by 5 bases and 1 base, with 11 bases remaining between them. Germline loops: CDR1 LGHNT, CDR2 FRNRAP.

The chain employs TRBV30 and TRBJ1-3; TRBD1 is a possible D gene (6 bases). Germline V gene lookup returns CDR1 GTSNPN and CDR2 SVGIG (reference sequence). This CDR3 has 15 amino acids. V lost 4 bases to trimming and J lost 2 bases, with 15 bases between them. CDR3 sequence reads: CAWNRELQPGNTIYF. The CDR3 coding sequence is TGTGCCTGGAACAGGGAGTTGCAGCCTGGAAACACCATATATTTT.

This sequence joins TRBV5-8 and TRBJ2-7; D is unresolved. The germline CDR1 and CDR2 sequences are SGHTS and YDEGEE. The CDR3 is 15 residues long. Trimming removed 4 bases at V and 4 bases at J, with 18 bases between. The CDR3 nucleotides are TGTGCCAGCAGCCCCCTAGGTGGAGAATCGTACGAGCAGTACTTC. Its protein is CASSPLGGESYEQYF.

The chain is built from TRBV9 and TRBJ1-2, with D possibly TRBD1 on 5 matching bases. Trimming removed 0 bases at V and 4 bases at J, with 22 bases between. CDR3 length: 18 residues. Germline V lookup: CDR1 SGDLS, CDR2 YYNGEE. CDR3 residues: CASSVGGHRSVISYGYTF. The CDR3 DNA reads TGTGCCAGCAGCGTAGGTGGACACCGATCGGTCATTAGCTATGGCTACACCTTC.